Presented here are 19 T cell receptor beta chains from one specimen sequenced in a study of T cell responses to AZD1222 COVID-19 vaccine. Clones were sequenced by immunoSEQ multiplex PCR, and TCRdb holds only the in-frame ones, with some missing. The sample contains about 140,000 clones, approximately 90% of which appear only once. Sequencing used peripheral blood, obtained on day 0 of AZD1222 vaccination. The source of these receptors is an adult in good health.

This chain links TRBV23-1 with TRBJ2-3; D is uncertain. TRBV23-1 is treated as an ORF (open reading frame) with a function not yet certain. The CDR3 is made up of 14 amino acids. Trimming pared 4 bases from V and 5 bases from J, leaving 13 bases between. CDR3: CASSPNLPEDTQYF. In nucleotides, the CDR3 is TGCGCCAGCAGTCCCAACTTACCAGAAGATACGCAGTATTTT.

The V call is TRBV7-2, the J call TRBJ1-2; no reliable D call. The CDR3 is 13 residues long. Germline V gives CDR1 SGHTA, CDR2 FQGNSA. V lost 0 bases and J 5 bases, leaving 7 bases between the germline ends. This chain's CDR3 is CASSLAHLYGYTF. The CDR3 DNA reads TGTGCCAGCAGCTTAGCCCACCTGTATGGCTACACCTTC.

The rearrangement links TRBV18 to TRBJ1-1; D possibly corresponds to TRBD1 (6 bases). The V gene lost 7 bases and the J gene lost 0 bases, with 9 bases spanning the gap. The CDR3 spans 13 residues. CDR1 is KGHSH, CDR2 LQKENI, per germline. In nucleotides, the CDR3 is TGTGCCAGCTTTGGACAGTTGAACACTGAAGCTTTCTTT. Translating gives CASFGQLNTEAFF.

V and J are TRBV6-5 and TRBJ2-1; tentative D call: TRBD1 (5 bases). The V and J ends lost 7 bases and 8 bases respectively, with 12 bases between them. The CDR3 has 12 residues. Germline V lookup: CDR1 MNHEY, CDR2 SVGAGI. In nucleotides, the CDR3 is TGTGCCAGCATGTCAGGGTTTGATGAGCAGTTCTTC. Its protein product is CASMSGFDEQFF.

The chain couples TRBV10-3 to TRBJ2-2; D not certain. The V end lost 6 bases, the J end lost 4 bases, and 3 bases lay between the germline ends. CDR1 is ENHRY and CDR2 is SYGVKD in the germline V gene. The CDR3 spans 11 residues. CDR3 in amino acids: CAIRGTGELFF. The CDR3 DNA reads TGTGCCATCAGGGGCACCGGGGAGCTGTTTTTT.

The chain recombines TRBV3-1 (or the pseudogene TRBV3-2) with TRBJ1-5; unclear D gene. The CDR3 covers 13 residues. Between the trimmed V and J ends, which lost 4 bases and 6 bases, there was a span of 10 bases. Germline CDR1 reads LGHDT; CDR2 reads YNNKEL (reference sequence). This chain's CDR3 is CASSPGVRQPQHF. The CDR3 nucleotides are TGTGCCAGCAGCCCCGGAGTGCGTCAGCCCCAGCATTTT.

The chain couples TRBV9 to TRBJ2-6; maybe TRBD1 (5 bases). Germline V gives CDR1 SGDLS, CDR2 YYNGEE. With 3 bases removed from V and 4 bases from J, the gap between germline ends came to 14 bases. CDR3 length: 16 residues. Written as DNA, the CDR3 is TGTGCCAGCAGCGAGGAGCTGTCAGGGGGGGCCAACGTCCTGACTTTC. It codes for CASSEELSGGANVLTF.

This chain joins TRBV10-3 and TRBJ2-3; the D gene is possibly TRBD2 (6 bases). CDR1 ENHRY and CDR2 SYGVKD come from the germline V gene. Trimming took 5 bases from V and 6 from J, leaving 15 bases between them. The CDR3 sequence is 14 residues long. CDR3 in amino acids: CAISSLRGADTQYF. The CDR3 DNA follows: TGTGCCATCAGTTCATTGCGCGGGGCGGATACGCAGTATTTT.

The rearrangement joins TRBV27 to TRBJ2-7; D is uncertain. Per germline, CDR1 MNHEY and CDR2 SMNVEV (reference sequence). The CDR3 has 11 residues. Trimming removed 6 bases at V and 7 bases at J, with 10 bases between. The CDR3 sequence: CASSPTTEQYF. CDR3 in DNA: TGTGCCAGCAGCCCCACGACGGAGCAGTACTTC.

The J gene is TRBJ1-6, the V gene TRBV9, with no clear D. CDR1 SGDLS and CDR2 YYNGEE come from the germline V gene. V lost 3 bases, J lost 10 bases, and 17 bases lay in between. This CDR3 comprises 15 residues. The CDR3 is CASSGIRDFYSPLHF. CDR3 in DNA: TGTGCCAGCAGCGGGATCCGGGATTTTTACTCACCCCTCCACTTT.

In its sample, this clone was seen once. This sequence joins TRBV30 and TRBJ2-5; D unresolved. Germline CDR1 and CDR2: GTSNPN and SVGIG (reference sequence). The V gene lost 0 bases and the J gene lost 7 bases, with 9 bases spanning the gap. The CDR3 contains 12 residues. The CDR3 sequence: CAWSVQPGTQYF. CDR3 nucleotides: TGTGCCTGGAGTGTGCAGCCGGGGACCCAGTACTTC.

The DNA of the CDR3 is TGCGCCAGCAGCTTGGCATCCGGGGGGAACACCGGGGAGCTGTTTTTT. Translated: CASSLASGGNTGELFF. The chain employs TRBV5-1 and TRBJ2-2, with TRBD2 as a possible D gene (6 bases). V dropped 0 bases and J dropped 1 base, with 10 bases sitting between them. CDR1 SGHRS and CDR2 YFSETQ come from the germline V gene. This CDR3 has 16 amino acids.

The chain joins TRBV7-8 to TRBJ1-5; 11 bases are shared with TRBD1. J was trimmed by 9 bases and V by 5 bases; bases with no gene match: 9. Germline CDR1 is SGHVS and CDR2 is FQNEAQ. This CDR3 has 15 residues. CDR3 sequence (DNA): TGTGCCAGCAGCGCTCGGGACAGGGGGACGGGGCCCCAGCATTTT. Translated, it gives CASSARDRGTGPQHF.

The rearrangement links TRBV28 to TRBJ1-1; TRBD1 agrees at 7 bases. V lost 7 bases to trimming and J lost 3 bases; unmatched junction nucleotides: 11. CDR3 size: 15 residues. The germline V gene encodes CDR1 MDHEN and CDR2 SYDVKM. CDR3 nucleotide sequence: TGTGCCAGCACCATATTGACAGGGAAAGACACTGAAGCTTTCTTT. Amino acid sequence: CASTILTGKDTEAFF.

This clone was found once. V is TRBV4-1 and J is TRBJ1-1, with D unclear. The germline gives CDR1 MGHRA, CDR2 YSYEKL. V was cut by 1 base and J by 5 bases, with 8 bases left in between. The CDR3 has 13 residues. CDR3 residues: CASSQAQETEAFF. DNA for the CDR3: TGCGCCAGCAGCCAAGCGCAGGAGACTGAAGCTTTCTTT.

V gene TRBV5-1 combines with J gene TRBJ2-7, with 7 bases aligning to TRBD1. V trimming: 4 bases; J trimming: 2 bases; junction bases outside the gene matches: 9. This CDR3 is 15 amino acids long. Germline CDR1 and CDR2: SGHRS and YFSETQ. The CDR3: CASSLGQAYTYEQYF. The CDR3 nucleotides read TGCGCCAGCAGCCTCGGACAGGCCTACACCTACGAGCAGTACTTC.

The chain carries TRBV5-6 and TRBJ1-1; no reliable D call. The CDR3 contains 12 residues. In germline, CDR1 is SGHDT, CDR2 YYEEEE. Deletions cut 0 bases from V and 4 bases from J, with 4 bases between. CDR3 sequence: CASSLGSTEAFF. The CDR3 coding sequence is TGTGCCAGCAGCTTGGGGTCCACTGAAGCTTTCTTT.

The J gene is TRBJ1-2, the V gene TRBV12-3 or TRBV12-4, with 8 bases fitting TRBD1. Germline trimming cut 7 bases from V and 7 bases from J; bases unmatched to any gene: 5. This CDR3 is 12 amino acids long. In DNA, the CDR3 is TGTGCCAGCATGCGACAGGGGCTTGGCTACACCTTC. Translation gives CASMRQGLGYTF.

This rearrangement joins TRBV29-1 to TRBJ2-6, with D unclear. The CDR3 runs 16 residues. Between the trimmed V and J ends, which lost 0 bases and 2 bases, there was a span of 11 bases. The V gene's germline CDR1 is SQVTM and CDR2 ANQGSEA. CDR3 coding DNA: TGCAGCGTTGAAGATGCCCCACTTCCTGGGGCCAACGTCCTGACTTTC. Amino acid sequence: CSVEDAPLPGANVLTF.